The rows below give T cell receptor beta chains drawn from one sample of a study of identical twins. TCRdb reprocessed the 5' RACE reads via MiXCR and lists one record per CDR3 protein. The sample holds approximately 150,000 distinct CDR3 sequences, around 3.4% seen once. Sample: memory T cells sorted from blood. These receptors originate from a man in his late teens or twenties in good health. CDR3s include the opening cysteine and the closing phenylalanine or tryptophan. A D gene is named only where the DNA matches it firmly. Not every row has a clone size; where given, it reads once, few, many or a size class.

TGTGCCAGCATCACCCCCCAGGGGCCTGCTAGCACAGATACGCAGTATTTT CASITPQGPASTDTQYF TRBJ2-3 NA TRBV7-8 many
TGCGCCAGCAGACCCGACAGGGCCGCAACTAATGAAAAACTGTTTTTT CASRPDRAATNEKLFF TRBJ1-4 TRBD1 TRBV5-1 many
TGCAGCGCCGACAGGGCCCTCCAAGAGACCCAGTACTTC CSADRALQETQYF TRBJ2-5 TRBD1 TRBV29-1 many
TGTGCCACCAGCAGAGAGGGCCTGGTCTACGAGCAGTACTTC CATSREGLVYEQYF TRBJ2-7 NA TRBV15 many
TGTGCCAGCAGTGAAAGGCTAGGGGGAGAGCAGTTCTTC CASSERLGGEQFF TRBJ2-1 NA TRBV6-1 NA
TGTGCCAGCTCACCTATAATAGCGGATTACAATGAGCAGTTCTTC CASSPIIADYNEQFF TRBJ2-1 NA TRBV18 many
TGCAGTGCCGGCGGGGGACAGGCCACCGGGGAGCTGTTTTTT CSAGGGQATGELFF TRBJ2-2 NA TRBV20-1 many
TGTGCCAGCAGTTTTAGGGCGGGAGGCGATAATGAGCAGTTCTTC CASSFRAGGDNEQFF TRBJ2-1 TRBD2 TRBV12-3/TRBV12-4 many
TGCGCCAGCAGTCCAAAAGTTGGAGGGACTGAAGCTTTCTTT CASSPKVGGTEAFF TRBJ1-1 NA TRBV4-3 many
TGCAGTGCTAGAGATAGGGGCAGGGAGGCAGCGACGGGGGAGCAGTACTTC CSARDRGREAATGEQYF TRBJ2-7 NA TRBV20-1 many
TGTGCCAGCAGCCTAAGACAGGGGCAAGAGACCCAGTACTTC CASSLRQGQETQYF TRBJ2-5 TRBD1 TRBV11-2 few
TGTGCCAGCAGCTTACGGGACCCCTACGAGCAGTACTTC CASSLRDPYEQYF TRBJ2-7 NA TRBV7-6 many
TGTGCCAGCAGCCACTTTCGTCTGGGGGCGAAAGAGACCCAGTACTTC CASSHFRLGAKETQYF TRBJ2-5 NA TRBV3-1 many
TGCAGCGTTGAAGGAGGGACCACAGATACGCAGTATTTT CSVEGGTTDTQYF TRBJ2-3 NA TRBV29-1 many
TGTGCCAGCAGCCGACCTAGTGGGCTTTACTACGAGCAGTACTTC CASSRPSGLYYEQYF TRBJ2-7 NA TRBV5-5 many
TGTGCCAGCAGCCTGACTAGGCTCACAGATACGCAGTATTTT CASSLTRLTDTQYF TRBJ2-3 NA TRBV28 many
TGTGCCAGCAGCCAAGATACCTTTTCGGCTAACCAAGAGACCCAGTACTTC CASSQDTFSANQETQYF TRBJ2-5 NA TRBV3-1 few
TGCGCCAGCAGACCTGGTTCAGCGGGACCAACGAACACCGGGGAGCTGTTTTTT CASRPGSAGPTNTGELFF TRBJ2-2 TRBD2 TRBV5-1 many
TGCGCCAGCAGCTTGGTGGCTAGGCAAAGCTCCTACAATGAGCAGTTCTTC CASSLVARQSSYNEQFF TRBJ2-1 NA TRBV5-1 many
TGCAGTGCTAGAATGATTGAGACAGGAGATCAGCCCCAGCATTTT CSARMIETGDQPQHF TRBJ1-5 NA TRBV20-1 many
TGCGCCAGCCAAAGGACTAGCGGTACTAATGAGCAGTTCTTC CASQRTSGTNEQFF TRBJ2-1 TRBD2 TRBV5-1 many
TGTGCCAGCAGGGGACAGGGAATGCAAGAGACCCAGTACTTC CASRGQGMQETQYF TRBJ2-5 TRBD1 TRBV6-1 NA
TGTGCCACCACCAGGGGTTACGAGCAGTACTTC CATTRGYEQYF TRBJ2-7 NA TRBV12-3/TRBV12-4 many
TGCGCCAGCAGTCCCAATGGGGGAATGAACACTGAAGCTTTCTTT CASSPNGGMNTEAFF TRBJ1-1 NA TRBV5-1 many
TGCAGTGCTAGAGGGGGGGTGAGAAACACCATATATTTT CSARGGVRNTIYF TRBJ1-3 NA TRBV20-1 NA
TGTGCCAGCAGCCAGCGCACTGGGTACAATGAGCAGTTCTTC CASSQRTGYNEQFF TRBJ2-1 NA TRBV9 many
TGTGCCAGCAGCTCATATTACAATGAGCAGTTCTTC CASSSYYNEQFF TRBJ2-1 NA TRBV9 many
TGTGCCAGCAGCCAGACCCGGGACAGGGGGCTGAATGAGCAGTTCTTC CASSQTRDRGLNEQFF TRBJ2-1 TRBD1 TRBV11-2 many
TGTGCCAGCTCACCGACAGGGAGGAACACTGAAGCTTTCTTT CASSPTGRNTEAFF TRBJ1-1 TRBD1 TRBV18 few
TGTGCCAGCAGCCAAGGACAAGAGACCCAGTACTTC CASSQGQETQYF TRBJ2-5 NA TRBV3-1 many
TGCGCCAGCAGCCAAGATCCCCCGGAGTTCGCCTACAATGAGCAGTTCTTC CASSQDPPEFAYNEQFF TRBJ2-1 NA TRBV4-1 NA
TGCGCCAGCAGCTTACAGGGGGCGTCGGTCGGAAACACCATATATTTT CASSLQGASVGNTIYF TRBJ1-3 TRBD1 TRBV5-1 many
TGCGGAGGGCGGGAGTCCTACAATGAGCAGTTCTTC CGGRESYNEQFF TRBJ2-1 TRBD2 TRBV29-1 many
TGTGCCAGCAGCTCCGGGACAGGGCGAAATACGCAGTATTTT CASSSGTGRNTQYF TRBJ2-3 TRBD1 TRBV11-2 many
TGTGCCAGCAGCTTAAGCGCCGGGGGGAATGAGCAGTTCTTC CASSLSAGGNEQFF TRBJ2-1 TRBD2 TRBV11-2 many
TGTGCCAGCAGCCCCAGCGGGAGTAGAGACAATGAGCAGTTCTTC CASSPSGSRDNEQFF TRBJ2-1 TRBD2 TRBV5-4 many
TGCAGTGCTACAGGGGGGAACACTGAAGCTTTCTTT CSATGGNTEAFF TRBJ1-1 TRBD1 TRBV20-1 many
TGCAGTGCTACCCTTCTCGGGGCCTACGAGCAGTACTTC CSATLLGAYEQYF TRBJ2-7 NA TRBV20-1 many
TGCGCCAGCAGCCTTGGACTAGCGGGAACTAGCTCCTACAATGAGCAGTTCTTC CASSLGLAGTSSYNEQFF TRBJ2-1 TRBD2 TRBV4-3 few
TGTGCCTGGAGCGCAAAAAGTGAAAAACTGTTTTTT CAWSAKSEKLFF TRBJ1-4 NA TRBV30 few
TGCAGTGCTAGAGATGGGCGGGAGGGCCCCTACGAGCAGTACTTC CSARDGREGPYEQYF TRBJ2-7 TRBD2 TRBV20-1 many
TGTGCCAGCAGCGCCCAGGCCACCGGGGAGCTGTTTTTT CASSAQATGELFF TRBJ2-2 NA TRBV9 many
TGCAGTGCTAGACCGCGGGACAGCGTCTGGCCCCAGCATTTT CSARPRDSVWPQHF TRBJ1-5 TRBD1 TRBV20-1 many